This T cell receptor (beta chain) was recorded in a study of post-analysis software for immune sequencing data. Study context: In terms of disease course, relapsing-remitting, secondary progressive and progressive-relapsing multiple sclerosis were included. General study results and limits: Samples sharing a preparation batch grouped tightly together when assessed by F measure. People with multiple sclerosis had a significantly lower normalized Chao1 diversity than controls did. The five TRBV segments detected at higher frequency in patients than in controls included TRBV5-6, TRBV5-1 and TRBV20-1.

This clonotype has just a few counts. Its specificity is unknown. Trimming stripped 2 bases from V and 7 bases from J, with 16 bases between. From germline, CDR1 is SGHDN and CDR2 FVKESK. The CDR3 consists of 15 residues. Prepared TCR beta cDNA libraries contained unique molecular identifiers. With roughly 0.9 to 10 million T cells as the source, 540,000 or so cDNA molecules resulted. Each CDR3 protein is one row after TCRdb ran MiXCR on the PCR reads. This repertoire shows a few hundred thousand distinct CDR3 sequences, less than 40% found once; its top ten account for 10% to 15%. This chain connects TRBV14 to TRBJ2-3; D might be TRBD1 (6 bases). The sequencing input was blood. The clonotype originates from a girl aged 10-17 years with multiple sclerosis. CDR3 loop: CASSQNGQGRNTQYF. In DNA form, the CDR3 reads TGTGCCAGCAGCCAAAACGGGCAGGGGAGAAATACGCAGTATTTT.